This T cell receptor (beta chain) derives from a study of long-term antiretroviral therapy in people with HIV. Turning to this clone: What it binds is not known.

The CDR3 covers 15 residues. The V and J ends lost 2 bases and 2 bases respectively, with 12 bases between them. Germline V gene sequence: CDR1 ENHRY, CDR2 SYGVKD. Study-level results: With ART, diversity went up but was still lower than in transplant donor controls. Repertoires in HIV (unlike those of controls) had narrower CDR3 length ranges.

Per donor, a minimum of one pre-ART and a minimum of two post-ART PBMC samples were available. Each specimen consisted of 1-10 million cryopreserved PBMC prior to extraction of DNA. Survey level was the resolution at which the v3.0 immunoSEQ assay ran. Some clones are missing from TCRdb's copy, which holds only in-frame ones; the method was immunoSEQ multiplex PCR. The table has fewer than 20,000 clones, around 75% seen once; the top ten hold roughly 15%. Here the sequenced sample was unsorted PBMCs, taken 1.5 years before starting antiretroviral therapy. The gene calls are TRBV10-3 and TRBJ1-1; no clear D gene. This TCR came from a woman aged 50 to 60 with HIV. The CDR3 protein is CAISEETRGNTEAFF. The CDR3 nucleotides read TGTGCCATCAGTGAGGAGACCAGAGGTAACACTGAAGCTTTCTTT.